These T cell receptor beta chains were read from a single sample in a study of memory CD4+ T cells and cytomegalovirus serostatus. Sequenced by immunoSEQ multiplex PCR; TCRdb stores in-frame clones only, minus some. There are 85,000 to 100,000 clones in the sample; 75% to 90% occur only once, and about 3.6% lies in the top ten. Sequenced: memory CD4+ T cells from blood. The receptors come from an adult in good health and CMV-seropositive. Both conserved end residues are part of each CDR3. A D gene is named only where the DNA matches it firmly. For some rows the clone size is stated as once, few or many, or as a class when expanded; others skip it.

j_gene	abundance	d_gene	v_gene	CDR3nt	CDR3aa
TRBJ2-7	NA	NA	TRBV6-1	TGTGCCAGTAGCACCCAGGGCATTTACGAGCAGTACTTC	CASSTQGIYEQYF
TRBJ1-5	NA	TRBD1	TRBV18	TGTGCCAGCTCACCAGACAGGGGATCGGGACAGCCCCAGCATTTT	CASSPDRGSGQPQHF
TRBJ2-7	few	TRBD2	TRBV2	TGTGCCAGCAGTGGACTAGCGGGGGAGCAGTACTTC	CASSGLAGEQYF
TRBJ1-2	NA	NA	TRBV12-2	TGTGCAAGTCGCTTAGTCCCACCGGGACAGGGTTTATACTTC	CASRLVPPGQGLYF
TRBJ1-5	NA	NA	TRBV28	TGTGCCAGCAGCCGACCAGGGTGGGGGGCCAATCAGCCCCAGCATTTT	CASSRPGWGANQPQHF
TRBJ2-5	NA	NA	TRBV18	TGTGCCAGCTCACCACGGACGGGAGTTGGAGAGACCCAGTACTTC	CASSPRTGVGETQYF
TRBJ2-7	NA	TRBD1	TRBV7-9	TGTGCCAGCAGCCTAACAGGGGCCCTGGGGATCGGCGAGCAGTACTTC	CASSLTGALGIGEQYF
TRBJ1-1	NA	NA	TRBV12-5	TGTGCTAGTGGTTTGGAGGGGGGCACTGAAGCTTTCTTT	CASGLEGGTEAFF
TRBJ2-7	NA	NA	TRBV12-5	TGTGCTAGTGACCTCATGTGGACCGGGACCAATACCTACGAGCAGTACTTC	CASDLMWTGTNTYEQYF
TRBJ2-1	NA	TRBD2	TRBV19	TGTGCCAGTAGTTTCAAGCGGGACTCCTACAATGAGCAGTTCTTC	CASSFKRDSYNEQFF
TRBJ2-3	NA	TRBD2	TRBV29-1	TGCAGCGTGGGGGGGACTCTCACAGATACGCAGTATTTT	CSVGGTLTDTQYF
TRBJ2-5	NA	NA	TRBV6-1	TGTGCCAGCAGTGTGCTACAGGGAGCGGGGGAGACCCAGTACTTC	CASSVLQGAGETQYF
TRBJ1-2	NA	TRBD1	TRBV10-3	TGTGCCATCAGAGCCGGGACAGCCAACTATGGCTACACCTTC	CAIRAGTANYGYTF
TRBJ1-4	NA	TRBD1	TRBV5-4	TGTGCCAGCAGCTCGGGACAGCCGAATGAAAAACTGTTTTTT	CASSSGQPNEKLFF
TRBJ2-6	few	TRBD1	TRBV5-1	TGCGCCAGCAGCTTGAGGGCAGGGGGCGGCACTGGGGCCAACGTCCTGACTTTC	CASSLRAGGGTGANVLTF
TRBJ1-1	NA	NA	TRBV28	TGTGCCAGCAGTTGGGCAGTAAACACTGAAGCTTTCTTT	CASSWAVNTEAFF
TRBJ1-1	NA	NA	TRBV30	TGTGCCTGGAGTCGGATCGGTTCTGAAGCTTTCTTT	CAWSRIGSEAFF
TRBJ2-7	NA	NA	TRBV21-1	TGTGCCAGCAGCAAAGCGGGAGCGGGTCTCCCCCCGAGCTCCTACGAGCAGTACTTC	CASSKAGAGLPPSSYEQYF
TRBJ2-4	NA	NA	TRBV27	TGTGCCAGCAGTTTATCGAGGGGAGAGGGAAACATTCAGTACTTC	CASSLSRGEGNIQYF
TRBJ2-7	NA	NA	TRBV15	TGTGCCACCAGCAGAGGCCCGCTCACGGACCCCTACGAGCAGTACTTC	CATSRGPLTDPYEQYF
TRBJ2-7	NA	NA	TRBV4-1	TGCGCCAGCAGCCTCCTCGGGAGCCCCTACGAGCAGTACTTC	CASSLLGSPYEQYF
TRBJ2-1	NA	TRBD2	TRBV15	TGTGCCACCAGCAGAGAGACTAGCGGGGGGGGTGAGCAGTTCTTC	CATSRETSGGGEQFF
TRBJ1-4	NA	NA	TRBV28	TGTGCCAGCAGCCGGGGTGGACCTCAAAATGAAAAACTGTTTTTT	CASSRGGPQNEKLFF
TRBJ2-7	NA	NA	TRBV4-3	TGCGCCAGCAGCCAGACGCTAGGGACCTCCTACGAGCAGTACTTC	CASSQTLGTSYEQYF
TRBJ2-7	NA	NA	TRBV4-1	TGCGCCAGCAGCCAAGGGGCGGGGACAGACTACGAGCAGTACTTC	CASSQGAGTDYEQYF
TRBJ1-1	NA	TRBD1	TRBV4-1	TGCGCCAGCAGCCCGGGACAGGGCAACACTGAAGCTTTCTTT	CASSPGQGNTEAFF
TRBJ2-7	NA	NA	TRBV5-3	TGTGCCAGAAGCTACGGACGGATGATGAGCTCCTACGAGCAGTACTTC	CARSYGRMMSSYEQYF
TRBJ2-3	NA	TRBD2	TRBV5-1	TGCGCCAGCAGGGAGCGGGAGACGGCATATACGCAGTATTTT	CASRERETAYTQYF
TRBJ1-1	NA	NA	TRBV30	TGTGCCTGGAGTTGGAGGCTGAACACTGAAGCTTTCTTT	CAWSWRLNTEAFF
TRBJ1-1	few	NA	TRBV11-2	TGTGCCAGCAGCTTACACAGAGAAGCTTTCTTT	CASSLHREAFF